This T cell receptor beta chain appears in the sequencing data of a study of T cells in Graves' hyperthyroidism and ophthalmopathy. RNA transcripts provided the source from which TCR beta CDR3 regions were amplified. The TCR CDR3 was amplified in a first-round RT-PCR using the HTBI primer set. TCRdb re-derived calls from the multiplex PCR reads in MiXCR, one entry per CDR3 protein. The data contain about 400,000 distinct CDR3 sequences, roughly 15% of them seen just once; the ten biggest clones take up around a fifth. Germline V CDR1 and CDR2: KGHDR, SFDVKD. V lost 10 bases and J 5 bases, leaving 22 bases between the germline ends. The CDR3 consists of 15 residues. There are many counts of this clonotype.

This chain links TRBV24-1 with TRBJ1-1; the D gene is possibly TRBD1 (5 bases). The sample consisted of blood. This clonotype was sampled from a young woman with Graves' ophthalmopathy. CDR3 sequence (DNA): TGTGCCACTCGAGAGAGGGGCGGAGATCAGACTGAAGCTTTCTTT. Protein: CATRERGGDQTEAFF.